The 30 T cell receptor beta chains reported below all come from one sample, sequenced in a study of T-cell memory formation after mild COVID-19. MiXCR, applied by TCRdb to the 5' RACE reads, yields one record per CDR3 protein. The top ten hold about 14% of the sample, which has 150,000 to 200,000 distinct CDR3 sequences, about 15% seen once. The sequencing sample was made of PBMCs or a T cell subset sorted from them (not recorded which). The receptors were gathered from an adult woman who had mild COVID-19 (a few samples of this study predate the infection). Cell type and time point are not known.

The chain carries TRBV5-1 and TRBJ2-5; 8 bases are a match to TRBD2. The J segment lost 0 bases and the V segment lost 0 bases, leaving 4 bases of the junction unmatched. Germline V CDR1 and CDR2: SGHRS, YFSETQ. The CDR3 has 16 residues. This CDR3 reads CASSLGPSGHQETQYF. CDR3 in DNA: TGCGCCAGCAGCTTGGGTCCTAGCGGGCACCAAGAGACCCAGTACTTC.

The V call is TRBV4-1, the J call TRBJ1-2; D uncertain. Germline V CDR1 and CDR2: MGHRA, YSYEKL. The V and J ends lost 0 bases and 8 bases respectively, with 10 bases between them. The CDR3 totals 13 residues. The CDR3 region is CASSQDNGVGYTF. The CDR3 DNA reads as TGCGCCAGCAGCCAAGATAACGGGGTCGGCTACACCTTC.

This clonotype was detected a few times. The genes are TRBV7-8 and TRBJ2-5; TRBD2 matches at 14 bases. The CDR3 has 16 amino acids. Germline CDR1 reads SGHVS; CDR2 reads FQNEAQ. J lost 9 bases, V lost 5 bases, and 11 bases had no gene match. The CDR3 DNA reads as TGTGCCAGCAGCCCGCGGACTAGCGGGGGGACGAGGGCCCAGTACTTC. This sequence encodes CASSPRTSGGTRAQYF.

The chain is built from TRBV25-1 and TRBJ2-1, with 9 bases aligning to TRBD2. V lost 3 bases to trimming and J lost 4 bases; unmatched junction nucleotides: 22. CDR3 size: 21 residues. CDR1 and CDR2 (germline): MGHDK, SYGVNS. CDR3 residues: CASSDPSGSSGKYTRYNEQFF. CDR3 coding DNA: TGTGCCAGCAGTGATCCCTCCGGTTCTAGCGGGAAGTACACCCGTTACAATGAGCAGTTCTTC.

The table lists this clonotype with a few counts. The V call is TRBV6-5, the J call TRBJ2-1, with a tentative D call TRBD1 (5 bases). V lost 2 bases and J lost 3, with 8 bases in between. The length of the CDR3 is 14 residues. Per the germline V gene, CDR1 is MNHEY and CDR2 is SVGAGI. The CDR3 sequence is CASSYRQGYNEQFF. The CDR3 DNA reads as TGTGCCAGCAGTTACAGGCAGGGCTACAATGAGCAGTTCTTC.

This clonotype was seen a handful of times. The chain employs TRBV30 and TRBJ2-1; D is unresolved. Trimming stripped 3 bases from V and 4 bases from J, with 13 bases between. This CDR3 is 14 amino acids long. Germline lookup yields CDR1 GTSNPN and CDR2 SVGIG (reference sequence). The CDR3 coding sequence is TGTGCCTGGAGCGCTCTAACGGGTTACAATGAGCAGTTCTTC. Translated: CAWSALTGYNEQFF.

This clonotype was observed a few times. The rearrangement joins TRBV7-2 to TRBJ2-2, with D possibly matching TRBD1 (5 bases). The CDR3 has 13 residues. V was shortened by 1 base and J by 6 bases, with 6 bases between the two germline ends. CDR1 is SGHTA, CDR2 FQGNSA, per germline. The CDR3 protein is CASSLDRPGELFF. In DNA, the CDR3 is TGTGCCAGCAGCTTAGACAGGCCCGGGGAGCTGTTTTTT. The variable domain in full, with the rest retrieved from reference TRBV7-2 and TRBJ2-2, is GAGVSQSPSNKVTEKGKDVELRCDPISGHTALYWYRQSLGQGLEFLIYFQGNSAPDKSGLPSDRFSAERTGGSVSTLTIQRTQQEDSAVYLCASSLDRPGELFFGEGSRLTVL.

Concerning this clonotype itself: One base away lies a much larger clone, so this may be a sequencing read error. The V call is TRBV12-3 or TRBV12-4, the J call TRBJ2-2; D remains ambiguous. The CDR3 consists of 12 residues. DNA of the CDR3: TGTGCCAGAAGTTTGGGCACCGGGGAGCTGTTTTTT. Protein sequence: CARSLGTGELFF.

The rearrangement joins TRBV19 to TRBJ2-2; D gene uncertain. The V end lost 8 bases, the J end lost 0 bases, and 10 bases lay between the germline ends. Germline V gene lookup returns CDR1 LNHDA and CDR2 SQIVND (reference sequence). The CDR3 totals 14 residues. As DNA, the CDR3 is TGTGCCAGTGCCAGAGCCGCGAACACCGGGGAGCTGTTTTTT. This gives the protein CASARAANTGELFF.

The table lists this clonotype with a few counts. The genes are TRBV2 and TRBJ1-2; 9 bases fit TRBD1. Germline CDR1 and CDR2: SNHLY and FYNNEI. The CDR3 has 15 residues. V gave up 5 bases and J gave up 8 bases; unmatched junction bases: 12. The CDR3 nucleotides are TGTGCCAGCAGTTCAACCGGGACAGGGCTTGGGGGCTACACCTTC. Its protein is CASSSTGTGLGGYTF.

The CDR3 sequence: CASTPPVETGNGYTF. For the CDR3, the DNA is TGTGCCAGCACCCCTCCCGTCGAGACAGGAAATGGCTACACCTTC. V and J are TRBV12-3 or TRBV12-4 and TRBJ1-2; TRBD1 might be the D (6 bases). Trimming took 7 bases from V and 6 from J, leaving 21 bases between them. The CDR3 contains 15 residues.

CDR3 residues: CASSSAGQGRYTGELFF. CDR3 in DNA: TGTGCCAGCAGTTCTGCGGGACAGGGGAGGTACACCGGGGAGCTGTTTTTT. The chain couples TRBV9 to TRBJ2-2; 10 positions agree with TRBD1. CDR3 length: 17 residues. Germline loops: CDR1 SGDLS, CDR2 YYNGEE. V lost 5 bases and J lost 3; bases outside the gene matches: 10.

This clonotype was picked up a small number of times. The CDR3 region has the DNA TGTGCCAGCTCTCAACCCGGACAGGCGAACACTGAAGCTTTCTTT. Protein sequence: CASSQPGQANTEAFF. The chain couples TRBV18 to TRBJ1-1; 7 nucleotides line up with TRBD1. The V gene's germline CDR1 is KGHSH and CDR2 LQKENI. V dropped 6 bases and J dropped 1; count of bases not matched to a gene: 8. The CDR3 loop spans 15 amino acids.

The chain joins TRBV20-1 to TRBJ2-1, with 7 nucleotides matching TRBD1. Germline trimming cut 6 bases from V and 3 bases from J; bases unmatched to any gene: 8. From germline, CDR1 is DFQATT and CDR2 SNEGSKA (reference sequence). The CDR3 covers 14 residues. This chain's CDR3 is CSARAQGSYNEQFF. DNA for the CDR3: TGCAGTGCCCGGGCACAGGGGAGCTACAATGAGCAGTTCTTC.

This clonotype was observed a few times. The gene calls are TRBV11-2 and TRBJ2-3; 14 bases line up with TRBD2. Germline CDR1 is SGHAT and CDR2 is FQNNGV. CDR3 length: 19 amino acids. Trimming cost V 5 bases and J 3 bases; bases outside gene matches: 13. CDR3 sequence: CASSQTYTGLAGATDTQYF. In DNA, the CDR3 is TGTGCCAGCAGCCAGACTTATACGGGACTAGCGGGAGCGACAGATACGCAGTATTTT.

This clonotype was detected a few times. This chain connects TRBV27 to TRBJ2-7; D perhaps matches TRBD1 (6 bases). With 7 bases removed from V and 5 bases from J, the gap between germline ends came to 15 bases. Germline CDR1 is MNHEY and CDR2 is SMNVEV (reference sequence). The CDR3 extends over 13 amino acids. As DNA, the CDR3 is TGTGCCAGCAAGGTCCAGGGGTTCAACGAGCAGTACTTC. Its translation is CASKVQGFNEQYF.

This chain connects TRBV19 to TRBJ2-2, with D uncertain. The CDR3 runs 12 residues. V lost 6 bases, J lost 6 bases, and 8 bases lay in between. Germline V gene sequence: CDR1 LNHDA, CDR2 SQIVND (reference sequence). CDR3 nucleotide sequence: TGTGCCAGTAGAAACTTTCCCGGGGAGCTGTTTTTT. Protein: CASRNFPGELFF.

This clonotype was detected a few times. This chain uses TRBV14 with TRBJ1-5; D call uncertain. The V gene lost 4 bases and the J gene lost 5 bases, with 12 bases spanning the gap. The germline V gene has CDR1 SGHDN and CDR2 FVKESK. This CDR3 spans 14 amino acids. This CDR3 reads CASSRAGRYQPQHF. The DNA for the CDR3 is TGTGCCAGCAGCCGGGCGGGGAGGTATCAGCCCCAGCATTTT.

There are many counts of this clonotype. The chain combines TRBV7-3 with TRBJ2-1; the match to TRBD2 covers 13 bases. The CDR3 totals 16 residues. CDR1 is SGHTA, CDR2 FQGTGA, per germline. The V and J ends lost 4 bases and 4 bases, in that order; junction bases with no gene match: 4. CDR3 in amino acids: CASSSGTSGMYNEQFF. The CDR3 DNA reads TGTGCCAGCAGCTCCGGGACTAGCGGGATGTACAATGAGCAGTTCTTC. Complete variable domain (other parts from reference TRBV7-3 and TRBJ2-1): GAGVSQTPSNKVTEKGKYVELRCDPISGHTALYWYRQSLGQGPEFLIYFQGTGAADDSGLPNDRFFAVRPEGSVSTLKIQRTERGDSAVYLCASSSGTSGMYNEQFFGPGTRLTVL.

This chain joins TRBV3-1 and TRBJ2-3, with D possibly being TRBD2 (6 bases). Trimming took 1 base from V and 2 from J, leaving 19 bases between them. Germline V gene sequence: CDR1 LGHDT, CDR2 YNNKEL (reference sequence). The CDR3 is made up of 18 amino acids. CDR3 nucleotides: TGTGCCAGCAGCCAAGCTCCCTTATCGGCGGGGATCACAGATACGCAGTATTTT. The encoded protein is CASSQAPLSAGITDTQYF.

As concerns this clonotype: One junction end does not reproduce the germline sequence, and a read error may be involved. The chain employs TRBV7-7 and TRBJ2-1, with TRBD2 identical over 11 bases. The CDR3 is 17 amino acids. The germline V gene encodes CDR1 SSHAT and CDR2 FNYEAQ (reference sequence). Written as DNA, the CDR3 is TGTGCTAGCAGCTTAGCGGTAGCGGGAGGGTCCTACAATGAGCAGTTCTTC. It encodes CASSLAVAGGSYNEQFF.

The gene calls are TRBV14 and TRBJ2-7, with no clear D. The CDR3 runs 15 residues. Germline lookup yields CDR1 SGHDN and CDR2 FVKESK. The V gene lost 0 bases and the J gene lost 2 bases, with 11 bases spanning the gap. This CDR3 is CASSQEKGRAYEQYF. The CDR3 DNA reads TGTGCCAGCAGCCAAGAAAAAGGCCGGGCCTACGAGCAGTACTTC.

This chain uses TRBV14 with TRBJ1-3; D possibly corresponds to TRBD1 (6 bases). CDR3 size: 16 residues. CDR1 and CDR2 (germline): SGHDN, FVKESK. The V end lost 3 bases, the J end lost 4 bases, and 16 bases lay between the germline ends. DNA for the CDR3: TGTGCCAGCAGCCACTTACCAGGGGAAATCGGAAACACCATATATTTT. Translation gives CASSHLPGEIGNTIYF.

V gene TRBV6-5 combines with J gene TRBJ1-2; no reliable D call. The germline V gene has CDR1 MNHEY and CDR2 SVGAGI. The CDR3 loop spans 14 amino acids. Trimming shortened V by 6 bases and J by 0 bases, and 11 bases separated the two germline ends. The CDR3, as DNA: TGTGCCAGCAGCCCAATAGCTGCTAACTATGGCTACACCTTC. Translated: CASSPIAANYGYTF.

This clonotype has only a few counts. The rearrangement uses TRBV7-9 and TRBJ2-5, with 14 nucleotides matching TRBD2. V gave up 4 bases and J gave up 6 bases; unmatched junction bases: 19. The germline CDR1 and CDR2 sequences are SEHNR and FQNEAQ (reference sequence). The CDR3 has 20 residues. CDR3 loop: CASSSNTKGAGTSGRKTQYF. The CDR3, as DNA: TGTGCCAGCAGCTCCAATACAAAAGGGGCCGGGACTAGCGGGAGAAAGACCCAGTACTTC.

V and J are TRBV7-9 and TRBJ2-5, with TRBD1 as a possible D gene (6 bases). The CDR3 is made up of 14 amino acids. Trimming took 4 bases from V and 1 from J, leaving 10 bases between them. Germline CDR1 is SEHNR and CDR2 is FQNEAQ (reference sequence). DNA for the CDR3: TGTGCCAGCAGCTCCTCGACAGGCCAAGAGACCCAGTACTTC. Encoded protein: CASSSSTGQETQYF.

The J gene is TRBJ1-2, the V gene TRBV5-1, with D uncertain. With 3 bases removed from V and 2 bases from J, the gap between germline ends came to 14 bases. This CDR3 comprises 15 residues. Germline CDR1 and CDR2: SGHRS and YFSETQ. The CDR3 spells CASSSVTSRNYGYTF. In DNA, the CDR3 is TGCGCCAGCAGCTCCGTGACAAGCCGAAACTATGGCTACACCTTC.

CDR3 loop: CASSGPLNTEAFF. Written as DNA, the CDR3 is TGTGCCAGCAGCGGACCCCTGAACACTGAAGCTTTCTTT. The chain employs TRBV7-6 and TRBJ1-1; unclear D gene. The CDR3 loop spans 13 amino acids. Trimming pared 5 bases from V and 0 bases from J, leaving 7 bases between. Germline V gene data show CDR1 as SGHVS and CDR2 as FNYEAQ.

This clonotype occurred a few times. V and J are TRBV6-2 or TRBV6-3 and TRBJ2-5; 7 nucleotides line up with TRBD2. This CDR3 has 16 residues. V lost 0 bases and J lost 5; bases outside the gene matches: 9. CDR1 is MNHEY, CDR2 SVGEGT, per germline. DNA for the CDR3: TGTGCCAGCAGTTACTCTGCGGGGAGGGCCGGCGAGACCCAGTACTTC. This sequence encodes CASSYSAGRAGETQYF.

The V and J genes are TRBV5-3 and TRBJ2-3; D is unresolved. TRBV5-3 is an open reading frame whose function is uncertain. This CDR3 is built from 13 residues. V was cut by 0 bases and J by 2 bases, with 4 bases left in between. The CDR3 coding sequence is TGTGCCAGAAGCTTGGGGGTCACAGATACGCAGTATTTT. Translating gives CARSLGVTDTQYF.